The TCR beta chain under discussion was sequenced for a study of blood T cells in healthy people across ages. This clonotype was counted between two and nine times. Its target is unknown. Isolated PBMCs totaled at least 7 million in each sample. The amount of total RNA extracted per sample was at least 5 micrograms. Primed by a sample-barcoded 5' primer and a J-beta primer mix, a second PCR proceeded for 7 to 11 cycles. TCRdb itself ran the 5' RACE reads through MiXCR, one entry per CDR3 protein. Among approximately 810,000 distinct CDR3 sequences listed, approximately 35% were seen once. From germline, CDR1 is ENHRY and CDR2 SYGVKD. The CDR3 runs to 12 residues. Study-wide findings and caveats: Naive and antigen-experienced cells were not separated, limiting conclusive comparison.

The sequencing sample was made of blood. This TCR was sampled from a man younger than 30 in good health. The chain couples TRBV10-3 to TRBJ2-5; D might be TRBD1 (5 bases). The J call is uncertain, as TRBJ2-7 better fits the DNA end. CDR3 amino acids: CAISAKGDEQYF. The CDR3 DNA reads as TGTGCCATCAGTGCGAAAGGGGACGAGCAGTACTTC.